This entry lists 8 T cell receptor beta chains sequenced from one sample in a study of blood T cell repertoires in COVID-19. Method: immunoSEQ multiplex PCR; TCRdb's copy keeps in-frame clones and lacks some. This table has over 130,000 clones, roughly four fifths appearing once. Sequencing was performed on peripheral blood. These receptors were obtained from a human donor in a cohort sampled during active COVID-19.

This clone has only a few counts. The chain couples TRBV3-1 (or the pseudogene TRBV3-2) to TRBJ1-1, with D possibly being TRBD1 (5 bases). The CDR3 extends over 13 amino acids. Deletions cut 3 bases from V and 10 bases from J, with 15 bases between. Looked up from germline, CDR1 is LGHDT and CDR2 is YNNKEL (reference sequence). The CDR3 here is CASSQVGGIGAFF. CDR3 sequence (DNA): TGTGCCAGCAGCCAGGTCGGGGGGATCGGAGCTTTCTTT.

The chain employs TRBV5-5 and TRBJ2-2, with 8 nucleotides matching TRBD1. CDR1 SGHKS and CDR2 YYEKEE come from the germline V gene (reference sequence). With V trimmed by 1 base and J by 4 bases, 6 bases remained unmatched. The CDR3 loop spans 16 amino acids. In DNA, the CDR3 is TGTGCCAGCAGCTTGACAGGGGGTGCACCCACCGGGGAGCTGTTTTTT. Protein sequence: CASSLTGGAPTGELFF. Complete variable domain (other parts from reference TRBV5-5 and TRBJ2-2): DAGVTQSPTHLIKTRGQQVTLRCSPISGHKSVSWYQQVLGQGPQFIFQYYEKEERGRGNFPDRFSARQFPNYSSELNVNALLLGDSALYLCASSLTGGAPTGELFFGEGSRLTVL.

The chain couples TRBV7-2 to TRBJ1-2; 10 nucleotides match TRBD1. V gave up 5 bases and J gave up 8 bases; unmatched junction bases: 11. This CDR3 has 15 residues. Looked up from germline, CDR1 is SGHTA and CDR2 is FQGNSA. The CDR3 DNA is TGTGCCAGCAGCCCGGGGACAGGGGTGTCCGGGGGCTACACCTTC. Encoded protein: CASSPGTGVSGGYTF.

CDR3 DNA sequence: TGTGCCAGCAGCTTGGAAGCGGGGGCGGGCGAGCAGTACTTC. Encoded protein: CASSLEAGAGEQYF. This chain uses TRBV5-4 with TRBJ2-7; TRBD2 matches at 8 bases. Germline lookup yields CDR1 SGHNT and CDR2 YYREEE (reference sequence). The CDR3 consists of 14 residues. Trimming cost V 0 bases and J 6 bases; bases outside gene matches: 5.

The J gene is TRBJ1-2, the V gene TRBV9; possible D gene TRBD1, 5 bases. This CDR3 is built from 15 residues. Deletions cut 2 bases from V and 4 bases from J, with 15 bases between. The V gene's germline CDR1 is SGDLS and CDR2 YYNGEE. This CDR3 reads CASSVDTGQGYGYTF. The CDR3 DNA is TGTGCCAGCAGCGTCGATACAGGTCAGGGCTATGGCTACACCTTC.

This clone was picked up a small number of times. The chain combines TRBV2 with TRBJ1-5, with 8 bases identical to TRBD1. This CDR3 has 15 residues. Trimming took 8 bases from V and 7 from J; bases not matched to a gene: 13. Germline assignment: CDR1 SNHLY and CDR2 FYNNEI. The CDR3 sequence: CASSSEQGVGQPQHF. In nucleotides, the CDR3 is TGTGCCAGCTCTTCCGAACAGGGGGTAGGGCAGCCCCAGCATTTT.

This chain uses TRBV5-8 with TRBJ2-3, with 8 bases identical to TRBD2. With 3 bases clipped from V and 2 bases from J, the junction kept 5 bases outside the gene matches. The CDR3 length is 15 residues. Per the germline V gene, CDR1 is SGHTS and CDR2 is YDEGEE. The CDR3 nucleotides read TGTGCCAGCAGCTACAGCGGGGGAGCCACAGATACGCAGTATTTT. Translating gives CASSYSGGATDTQYF.

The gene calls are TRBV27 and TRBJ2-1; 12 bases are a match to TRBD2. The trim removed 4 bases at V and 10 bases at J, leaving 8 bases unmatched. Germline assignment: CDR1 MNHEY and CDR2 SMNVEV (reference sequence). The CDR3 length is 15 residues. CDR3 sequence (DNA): TGTGCCAGCAGTTCCTCTAGCGGGGGGGCTCTCGAGCAGTTCTTC. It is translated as CASSSSSGGALEQFF.